One sample yielded the 3 T cell receptor beta chains listed below, sequenced in a study of cytomegalovirus exposure and HLA in healthy donors. The primer mix had 60 Vbeta and 13 Jbeta primers. Assay used: immunoSEQ multiplex PCR; TCRdb lists only in-frame clones, some missing. There are 120,000 or so clones in the sample; over 75% occur only once, and around 5.8% lies in the top ten. The sequenced sample consisted of PBMCs. All receptors derive from a young man in good health and CMV-seropositive.

This clone was recorded only once. The genes are TRBV5-1 and TRBJ1-2, with no clear D. Germline CDR1 is SGHRS and CDR2 is YFSETQ. The ends were cut back, 0 bases at V and 1 base at J, with 7 bases in the middle. The CDR3 length is 14 residues. CDR3 sequence reads: CASSLGQNNYGYTF. CDR3 sequence (DNA): TGCGCCAGCAGCTTGGGACAAAATAACTATGGCTACACCTTC.

The table lists this clone with a few counts. The rearrangement joins TRBV30 to TRBJ1-2; D is uncertain. CDR3 length equals 13 residues. Trimming left V 2 bases short and J 8 bases short, with 15 bases between. The germline CDR1 and CDR2 sequences are GTSNPN and SVGIG (reference sequence). The CDR3 spells CAWSLTLTGGYTF. The CDR3 DNA follows: TGTGCCTGGAGTCTCACCCTCACGGGAGGCTACACCTTC.

This chain joins TRBV7-6 and TRBJ2-7; 7 bases align to TRBD2. CDR3 length: 14 residues. Germline CDR1 SGHVS, CDR2 FNYEAQ. The trim removed 1 base at V and 5 bases at J, leaving 5 bases unmatched. This CDR3 is CASSLDPGGNEQYF. The CDR3 DNA reads as TGTGCCAGCAGCTTAGACCCCGGGGGGAACGAGCAGTACTTC.